This T cell receptor (beta chain) was obtained from a study of Ad26.COV2.S vaccination and SARS-CoV-2 variants. Study at large: By the intramuscular route, Ad26.COV2.S was given once, or twice 56 days apart.

The treatment here: roughly 19 received Ad26.COV2.S at low or high dose, single or two shots; roughly 5 received placebo; per-sample allocation not given. Sample collection was performed on day 63 after the first vaccine or placebo injection. This clone was seen once. Data came from immunoSEQ multiplex PCR; TCRdb stores just in-frame clones and leaves some out. Of about 350,000 clones in the sample, around 90% are singletons; the top ten hold around 6.6%. Sequenced here: peripheral blood, sampled in a trial of Ad26.COV2.S vaccine versus placebo. The TCR was taken from a person aged 18 to 65 who received the Ad26.COV2.S COVID-19 vaccine or a placebo.

As DNA, the CDR3 is TGTGCCTGGAGTACTACTATGGGGGTTGGCTACACCTTC. Translation: CAWSTTMGVGYTF. V and J are TRBV30 and TRBJ1-2; D possibly corresponds to TRBD1 (5 bases). Between the trimmed V and J ends, which lost 2 bases and 7 bases, there was a span of 14 bases. Germline loops: CDR1 GTSNPN, CDR2 SVGIG (reference sequence). This CDR3 has 13 amino acids.